These 9 T cell receptor beta chains were sequenced from one sample in a study of shared clonotypes between healthy human individuals. Only in-frame clones appear in the TCRdb table, and some are missing; sequencing was by immunoSEQ multiplex PCR. Of approximately 1.5 million clones in the sample, roughly 98.5% were seen once. Sequencing was done on a sample of naive CD4+ T cells sorted from blood. Described subset: CD45RA+ positively selected. The receptors here all came from a man aged 25-40 years in good health.

The chain employs TRBV10-1 and TRBJ2-2, with 7 bases that match TRBD1. Germline CDR1 reads WNHNN; CDR2 reads SYGVQD (reference sequence). The V gene end was trimmed by 7 bases and the J gene end by 3 bases; junction bases not matched to a gene: 5. The CDR3 totals 14 residues. This CDR3 reads CASKGQGDTGELFF. CDR3 DNA sequence: TGCGCCAGCAAAGGGCAGGGGGACACCGGGGAGCTGTTTTTT.

V and J are TRBV5-1 and TRBJ2-3; D might be TRBD2 (6 bases). V dropped 1 base and J dropped 3 bases, with 21 bases sitting between them. Germline V gene data show CDR1 as SGHRS and CDR2 as YFSETQ. CDR3 size: 18 residues. CDR3 bases: TGCGCCAGCAGCTTGCCGACGGGACTCCCGGGGAGTACAGATACGCAGTATTTT. Its translation is CASSLPTGLPGSTDTQYF.

V usage is TRBV5-1 and J usage is TRBJ2-5; 8 bases are a match to TRBD1. Germline CDR1 SGHRS, CDR2 YFSETQ. The CDR3 is made up of 15 amino acids. The junction had 8 bases not matched to a gene; V was cut back by 3 bases and J by 4 bases. The CDR3 DNA is TGCGCCAGCAGCTCCGGACAGGGCAGTGGAGAGACCCAGTACTTC. Translated: CASSSGQGSGETQYF.

This chain links TRBV19 with TRBJ1-2; 7 nucleotides align to TRBD1. J was trimmed by 4 bases and V by 1 base; bases with no gene match: 6. Germline values: CDR1 LNHDA, CDR2 SQIVND (reference sequence). The CDR3 length is 15 residues. The CDR3 nucleotides read TGTGCCAGTAGTATAGCAGGGGGAGACGGCTATGGCTACACCTTC. Encoded protein: CASSIAGGDGYGYTF.

The rearrangement uses TRBV5-4 and TRBJ2-7; D remains unclear. The CDR3 has 15 residues. Germline V CDR1 and CDR2: SGHNT, YYREEE (reference sequence). V lost 3 bases to trimming and J lost 0 bases, with 13 bases between them. The CDR3: CASSSPRASSYEQYF. For the CDR3, the DNA is TGTGCCAGCAGCTCGCCAAGGGCGAGCTCCTACGAGCAGTACTTC. The variable domain in full, completed from reference TRBV5-4 and TRBJ2-7, reads ETGVTQSPTHLIKTRGQQVTLRCSSQSGHNTVSWYQQALGQGPQFIFQYYREEENGRGNFPPRFSGLQFPNYSSELNVNALELDDSALYLCASSSPRASSYEQYFGPGTRLTVT.

The J gene is TRBJ1-2, the V gene TRBV5-5; 10 bases line up with TRBD1. Germline CDR1 is SGHKS and CDR2 is YYEKEE (reference sequence). Trimming cost V 4 bases and J 6 bases; bases outside gene matches: 12. This CDR3 comprises 16 residues. In DNA, the CDR3 is TGTGCCAGCAGCCCGGAAGCCTGGGACAGGGGAAATGGCTACACCTTC. Translated, it gives CASSPEAWDRGNGYTF.

The CDR3: CASSPRRSSGNTIYF. The CDR3 nucleotides read TGTGCCAGCTCACCACGCAGAAGCTCTGGAAACACCATATATTTT. V and J are TRBV18 and TRBJ1-3; no clear D. The CDR3 runs to 15 residues. Germline CDR1 KGHSH, CDR2 LQKENI. The V end lost 1 base, the J end lost 0 bases, and 7 bases lay between the germline ends.

The J gene is TRBJ1-3, the V gene TRBV15; no reliable D call. The CDR3 spans 16 residues. Germline CDR1 reads LNHNV; CDR2 reads YYDKDF (reference sequence). The ends were cut back, 0 bases at V and 1 base at J, with 10 bases in the middle. The CDR3 loop reads CATSRDPRGSGNTIYF. The CDR3 DNA reads as TGTGCCACCAGCAGAGATCCACGAGGTTCTGGAAACACCATATATTTT.

The chain joins TRBV11-2 to TRBJ2-7; 7 bases map to TRBD2. Trimming cost V 4 bases and J 0 bases; bases outside gene matches: 9. This CDR3 region has 16 residues. In germline, CDR1 is SGHAT, CDR2 FQNNGV. In DNA, the CDR3 is TGTGCCAGCAGCTCCTTAGCGGGCACAGTCTCCTACGAGCAGTACTTC. Its protein is CASSSLAGTVSYEQYF.